Listed here are 5 T cell receptor beta chains from one sample, sequenced in a study of blood T cell repertoires in COVID-19. The assay was immunoSEQ multiplex PCR, and TCRdb's table has in-frame clones only and misses some. The table includes roughly 190,000 clones, 90% detected once. Sequencing was performed on peripheral blood. All receptors derive from a man aged 45 to 65 with acute or convalescent COVID-19.

This clone was detected a few times. V is TRBV18 and J is TRBJ2-2; possible D gene TRBD1, 6 bases. The germline CDR1 and CDR2 sequences are KGHSH and LQKENI. The V gene lost 2 bases and the J gene lost 3 bases, with 13 bases spanning the gap. The CDR3 consists of 16 residues. CDR3 DNA: TGTGCCAGCTCACCAGCTAGGACAGAGTACACCGGGGAGCTGTTTTTT. Translated: CASSPARTEYTGELFF.

This sequence joins TRBV19 and TRBJ1-6; TRBD1 might be the D (6 bases). Trimming took 6 bases from V and 0 from J, leaving 9 bases between them. Germline V gene data show CDR1 as LNHDA and CDR2 as SQIVND (reference sequence). The CDR3 consists of 15 residues. CDR3 DNA: TGTGCCAGTAGAACAGGGAGCTCCTATAATTCACCCCTCCACTTT. Amino acid sequence: CASRTGSSYNSPLHF.

V is TRBV27 and J is TRBJ2-2, with 7 bases identical to TRBD2. Germline values: CDR1 MNHEY, CDR2 SMNVEV (reference sequence). V shed 5 bases, J shed 3 bases, and the junction held 3 bases outside the gene matches. The length of the CDR3 is 14 residues. For the CDR3, the DNA is TGTGCCAGCAGTCCGACTAGCTACACCGGGGAGCTGTTTTTT. It translates to CASSPTSYTGELFF.

CDR3 loop: CASSLAPGLRDTQYF. CDR3 DNA: TGTGCCAGCAGCTTAGCACCGGGACTTAGGGATACGCAGTATTTT. The chain uses TRBV7-8 and TRBJ2-3, with D perhaps TRBD2 (6 bases). Looked up from germline, CDR1 is SGHVS and CDR2 is FQNEAQ. The CDR3 length is 15 residues. Trimming left V 0 bases short and J 6 bases short, with 13 bases between.

This chain connects TRBV10-3 to TRBJ2-7; 7 bases match TRBD1. The CDR3 runs to 15 residues. The V and J ends lost 1 base and 2 bases, in that order; junction bases with no gene match: 5. Germline V gene lookup returns CDR1 ENHRY and CDR2 SYGVKD. CDR3 loop: CAISELTGSPYEQYF. Here the CDR3 DNA reads TGTGCCATCAGTGAGTTGACAGGGTCACCCTACGAGCAGTACTTC.